This TCR beta chain was observed in a study of post-analysis software for immune sequencing data. Study as a whole: There were relapsing-remitting, secondary progressive and progressive-relapsing multiple sclerosis among the disease courses included.

The length of the CDR3 is 16 residues. Germline V gene data show CDR1 as MNHNY and CDR2 as SVGAGI (reference sequence). Every TCR beta cDNA library bore unique molecular identifiers. Each sample of about 0.95 to 11 million input T cells yielded roughly 500,000 cDNA molecules, so each molecule approximated one T cell. TCRdb reanalysed the PCR reads using MiXCR and keeps one entry per CDR3 protein. The sample contains roughly 870,000 distinct CDR3 sequences, roughly 50% of which appear only once. Study findings and constraints: TRBV5-6, TRBV5-1 and TRBV20-1 were among 4 or 5 TRBV segments more frequent in patients than controls. Those with multiple sclerosis, the patient group, showed significantly lower normalized Chao1 diversity than controls. Samples from a shared batch, those prepared together, strongly co-clustered by F measure.

Regarding this clonotype: The antigen is undetermined. Its ends do not fully match the called genes, so a read error is possible.

J is TRBJ2-3 and V is TRBV6-6; 13 nucleotides match TRBD2. This receptor was obtained from a girl aged 5-17 years with multiple sclerosis. The specimen sequenced was blood. The CDR3 sequence: CTSSYGTSGGTDTQYF. CDR3 DNA sequence: TGTACCAGCAGTTACGGGACTAGCGGGGGCACAGATACGCAGTATTTT.